A single T cell receptor beta chain is shown here with its context. Other DNA sequences within the sample encode an identical CDR3. These data are taken from a study of shared clonotypes between healthy human individuals. Cells designated naive CD8 were CD45RO-negative and were positively selected for CCR7, with terminally differentiated effector memory CD45RA+ cells excluded. Clones were read by immunoSEQ multiplex PCR, and TCRdb kept only the in-frame ones, dropping some. This table holds some 2 million clones, over 85% found once. The CDR3 length is 13 residues. Trimming pared 4 bases from V and 4 bases from J, leaving 8 bases between. Germline V CDR1 and CDR2: LGHNA, YSLEER.

The rearrangement uses TRBV4-3 and TRBJ2-1; D is perhaps TRBD1 (6 bases). This TCR derives from a man aged 18 to 30 in good health. The specimen was naive CD8+ T cells sorted from blood. CDR3 in amino acids: CASSPGTYNEQFF. Written as DNA, the CDR3 is TGCGCCAGCAGCCCCGGGACATACAATGAGCAGTTCTTC.